The 29 T cell receptor beta chains below all came from one sample that was sequenced in a study of CD8+ T cells in alopecia areata. It was cDNA, reverse transcribed from extracted RNA, that served as the sequencing template. The protocol was immunoSEQ multiplex PCR, while the TCRdb copy is restricted to in-frame clones and leaves out a portion. The sample has 60,000 to 90,000 clones; approximately 64% are singletons. Treatment described: oral pan-JAK inhibitor, 5-10 mg twice daily. The specimen was CD8+ T cells sorted from blood, collected at week 24, from a patient treated with tofacitinib. These receptor sequences come from a human donor with alopecia areata.

This clone was picked up a small number of times. The V and J genes are TRBV7-2 and TRBJ2-7, with D perhaps assigned TRBD1 or TRBD2 (5 bases each). V lost 1 base to trimming and J lost 2 bases, with 12 bases between them. Germline CDR1 is SGHTA and CDR2 is FQGNSA. The CDR3 contains 15 residues. CDR3 bases: TGTGCCAGCAGCTTAGACCCGGGACCAACCTACGAGCAGTACTTC. Translation gives CASSLDPGPTYEQYF. Full variable domain (missing parts from reference TRBV7-2 and TRBJ2-7): GAGVSQSPSNKVTEKGKDVELRCDPISGHTALYWYRQSLGQGLEFLIYFQGNSAPDKSGLPSDRFSAERTGGSVSTLTIQRTQQEDSAVYLCASSLDPGPTYEQYFGPGTRLTVT.

The V and J genes are TRBV25-1 and TRBJ2-7, with 9 bases that match TRBD1. CDR3 length: 14 residues. The germline V gene encodes CDR1 MGHDK and CDR2 SYGVNS. Losses at the gene ends were 10 bases for V and 2 bases for J; bases not matched to a gene: 9. The CDR3 loop reads CATKGTGQTYEQYF. CDR3 DNA sequence: TGTGCCACCAAAGGGACAGGGCAAACCTACGAGCAGTACTTC.

The chain recombines TRBV15 with TRBJ1-5; D gene ambiguous. CDR3 length: 12 residues. Trimming pared 6 bases from V and 4 bases from J, leaving 7 bases between. In germline, CDR1 is LNHNV, CDR2 YYDKDF (reference sequence). Here the CDR3 DNA reads TGTGCCACCAGTCCCCTAAATCAGCCCCAGCATTTT. Translated: CATSPLNQPQHF. Full variable domain (remainder filled in from reference TRBV15 and TRBJ1-5): DAMVIQNPRYQVTQFGKPVTLSCSQTLNHNVMYWYQQKSSQAPKLLFHYYDKDFNNEADTPDNFQSRRPNTSFCFLDIRSPGLGDTAMYLCATSPLNQPQHFGDGTRLSIL.

The rearrangement joins TRBV7-9 to TRBJ2-7; no definite D call. CDR1 is SEHNR, CDR2 FQNEAQ, per germline (reference sequence). CDR3 length: 12 residues. Trimming shortened V by 8 bases and J by 1 base, and 9 bases separated the two germline ends. The CDR3 DNA is TGTGCCAGCTCAGTATATTCCTACGAGCAGTACTTC. Translating it yields CASSVYSYEQYF.

This clone was found a few times. The chain employs TRBV25-1 and TRBJ1-6; D perhaps matches TRBD1 (5 bases). This CDR3 spans 16 amino acids. Germline CDR1 and CDR2: MGHDK and SYGVNS. Trimming stripped 6 bases from V and 0 bases from J, with 12 bases between. The DNA of the CDR3 is TGTGCCAGCAGGCCAGGGTTTAGCTCCTATAATTCACCCCTCCACTTT. Its translation is CASRPGFSSYNSPLHF.

This clone was picked up one time. V is TRBV5-1 and J is TRBJ1-2; 7 bases align to TRBD1. CDR1 and CDR2 from the germline V gene are SGHRS and YFSETQ. The V gene end was trimmed by 3 bases and the J gene end by 1 base; junction bases not matched to a gene: 6. This CDR3 is 15 amino acids long. DNA of the CDR3: TGCGCCAGCAGCTATGGGACAGATATTAACTATGGCTACACCTTC. It specifies CASSYGTDINYGYTF.

The V gene is TRBV5-4, the J gene TRBJ1-6, with a tentative D call TRBD1 (5 bases). The CDR3 is 15 residues long. Trimming removed 1 base at V and 10 bases at J, with 15 bases between. The germline CDR1 and CDR2 sequences are SGHNT and YYREEE (reference sequence). The CDR3 loop is CASSLMGRFSSPLHF. For the CDR3, the DNA is TGTGCCAGCAGCTTGATGGGGCGGTTTAGCTCACCCCTCCACTTT. Drawing the rest from reference TRBV5-4 and TRBJ1-6, the complete variable domain is ETGVTQSPTHLIKTRGQQVTLRCSSQSGHNTVSWYQQALGQGPQFIFQYYREEENGRGNFPPRFSGLQFPNYSSELNVNALELDDSALYLCASSLMGRFSSPLHFGNGTRLTVT.

A single count supports this clone. V and J are TRBV28 and TRBJ2-7; no definite D call. Germline V gene lookup returns CDR1 MDHEN and CDR2 SYDVKM. Trimming took 3 bases from V and 1 from J, leaving 7 bases between them. The CDR3 loop spans 13 amino acids. In nucleotides, the CDR3 is TGTGCCAGCAGTTTTGACGGATCCTACGAGCAGTACTTC. This gives the protein CASSFDGSYEQYF.

The V gene is TRBV7-9, the J gene TRBJ2-1; 8 bases are a match to TRBD2. J was trimmed by 4 bases and V by 8 bases; bases with no gene match: 10. CDR3 length: 15 residues. Germline V lookup: CDR1 SEHNR, CDR2 FQNEAQ (reference sequence). The CDR3 bases are TGTGCCAGCGGCTCAGCGGGAGAGCCTTACAATGAGCAGTTCTTC. Encoded protein: CASGSAGEPYNEQFF.

This clone was found once. The chain combines TRBV4-1 with TRBJ2-7; D uncertain. The CDR3 has 12 amino acids. Germline V lookup: CDR1 MGHRA, CDR2 YSYEKL. The V gene lost 1 base and the J gene lost 9 bases, with 10 bases spanning the gap. CDR3 protein: CASSQVGHLQYF. CDR3 coding DNA: TGCGCCAGCAGCCAAGTTGGGCACTTGCAGTACTTC.

The chain has TRBV27 and TRBJ2-3; 7 bases map to TRBD2. The germline V gene encodes CDR1 MNHEY and CDR2 SMNVEV (reference sequence). Unmatched junction bases numbered 5, after V lost 3 bases and J lost 11 bases. The CDR3 contains 12 residues. The CDR3 DNA reads TGTGCCAGCAGTTTGGCGGGGGAATGGCAGTATTTT. Translation gives CASSLAGEWQYF.

The chain combines TRBV27 with TRBJ2-7; 7 bases are shared with TRBD2. CDR3 size: 14 residues. Germline lookup yields CDR1 MNHEY and CDR2 SMNVEV (reference sequence). The V gene end was trimmed by 6 bases and the J gene end by 2 bases; junction bases not matched to a gene: 7. Here the CDR3 reads CASSPGSGTYEQYF. The DNA of the CDR3 is TGTGCCAGCAGCCCCGGGAGCGGGACCTACGAGCAGTACTTC.

The chain links TRBV5-1 to TRBJ2-5, with 8 nucleotides matching TRBD1. CDR1 SGHRS and CDR2 YFSETQ come from the germline V gene. The V gene end was trimmed by 0 bases and the J gene end by 4 bases; junction bases not matched to a gene: 5. The CDR3 is made up of 15 amino acids. The CDR3 bases are TGCGCCAGCAGCTTGGCCGTGACAGGGGCAGAGACCCAGTACTTC. Translating gives CASSLAVTGAETQYF.

A word on this clone: Other DNA sequences in the same sample also yield this CDR3. This chain joins TRBV5-1 and TRBJ2-7; 7 positions match TRBD1. CDR1 and CDR2 (germline): SGHRS, YFSETQ. The CDR3 consists of 15 residues. J gave up 0 bases and V 4 bases, and 7 bases lay outside the gene matches. The CDR3 nucleotides are TGCGCCAGCAGCCTCCAGACAGGGAGCTCCTACGAGCAGTACTTC. This codes for CASSLQTGSSYEQYF.

To note about this clone: The CDR3 does not close with the conserved phenylalanine or tryptophan, likely indicating a read error. This chain connects TRBV7-9 to TRBJ1-1; weak D call: TRBD1 (5 bases). The CDR3 is 13 residues long. Germline CDR1 reads SEHNR; CDR2 reads FQNEAQ (reference sequence). Between the trimmed V and J ends, which lost 10 bases and 0 bases, there was a span of 12 bases. For the CDR3, the DNA is TGTGCCACTGAGTCAGGGATGAACACTGAAGCTTTCTCT. Translation: CATESGMNTEAFS.

The rearrangement uses TRBV27 and TRBJ2-7; 9 bases fit TRBD1. Trimming cost V 0 bases and J 4 bases; bases outside gene matches: 4. Germline V gene sequence: CDR1 MNHEY, CDR2 SMNVEV (reference sequence). The CDR3 has 15 residues. CDR3 protein: CASSLSGQGWYEQYF. CDR3 bases: TGTGCCAGCAGTTTATCGGGACAGGGCTGGTACGAGCAGTACTTC.

The CDR3 sequence: CASSLPGTEQETQYF. CDR3 bases: TGTGCCAGCAGCCTCCCCGGGACAGAGCAAGAGACCCAGTACTTC. This chain uses TRBV25-1 with TRBJ2-7; TRBD1 agrees at 7 bases. TRBJ2-5 matches the DNA end more closely, so the J call is doubtful. Looked up from germline, CDR1 is MGHDK and CDR2 is SYGVNS. This CDR3 contains 15 residues.

This rearrangement joins TRBV4-1 to TRBJ2-3; TRBD2 matches at 10 bases. With 3 bases clipped from V and 5 bases from J, the junction kept 8 bases outside the gene matches. The CDR3 totals 16 residues. In germline, CDR1 is MGHRA, CDR2 YSYEKL. This CDR3 is CASSQVPSGGVDTQYF. In DNA form, the CDR3 reads TGCGCCAGCAGCCAGGTCCCTAGCGGGGGTGTAGATACGCAGTATTTT.

The chain links TRBV5-1 to TRBJ2-7; D is uncertain. The V gene lost 0 bases and the J gene lost 0 bases, with 13 bases spanning the gap. The CDR3 runs to 16 residues. The germline CDR1 and CDR2 sequences are SGHRS and YFSETQ. CDR3 loop: CASSLEGLQSSYEQYF. In DNA form, the CDR3 reads TGCGCCAGCAGCTTGGAAGGGCTACAGTCCTCCTACGAGCAGTACTTC. Drawing the rest from reference TRBV5-1 and TRBJ2-7, the complete variable domain is KAGVTQTPRYLIKTRGQQVTLSCSPISGHRSVSWYQQTPGQGLQFLFEYFSETQRNKGNFPGRFSGRQFSNSRSEMNVSTLELGDSALYLCASSLEGLQSSYEQYFGPGTRLTVT.

The chain employs TRBV19 and TRBJ2-1; D uncertain. Deletions cut 1 base from V and 5 bases from J, with 6 bases between. The CDR3 has 13 amino acids. Germline-derived CDR1 and CDR2 are LNHDA and SQIVND (reference sequence). The CDR3 DNA follows: TGTGCCAGTAGTATAGGGCTAGACAATGAGCAGTTCTTC. Its translation is CASSIGLDNEQFF.

CDR3 nucleotide sequence: TGTGCCAGCAGTACCCGGGACAGGGGTCGTTTGTCCTACAATGAGCAGTTCTTC. It is translated as CASSTRDRGRLSYNEQFF. The chain employs TRBV27 and TRBJ2-1; 10 bases are shared with TRBD1. With V trimmed by 5 bases and J by 1 base, 11 bases remained unmatched. This CDR3 contains 18 residues. The germline V gene has CDR1 MNHEY and CDR2 SMNVEV (reference sequence).

V usage is TRBV4-3 and J usage is TRBJ2-1; TRBD1 matches 10 bases. CDR1 and CDR2 (germline): LGHNA, YSLEER. Unmatched junction bases numbered 5, after V lost 0 bases and J lost 6 bases. CDR3 length equals 16 residues. The CDR3 DNA follows: TGCGCCAGCAGCCAAGATCGGACAGGGGGGGGCAATGAGCAGTTCTTC. Translation: CASSQDRTGGGNEQFF.

This chain joins TRBV9 and TRBJ1-2; possibly TRBD1 for D (6 bases). In germline, CDR1 is SGDLS, CDR2 YYNGEE. The CDR3 loop spans 19 amino acids. The V gene lost 4 bases and the J gene lost 2 bases, with 27 bases spanning the gap. CDR3 in amino acids: CASSSLSDSLGPPNYGYTF. CDR3 nucleotide sequence: TGTGCCAGCAGCTCCCTTTCGGACAGCTTAGGTCCACCAAACTATGGCTACACCTTC.

This clone turned up a few times. The chain uses TRBV7-9 and TRBJ1-1; no clear D. The V end lost 3 bases, the J end lost 2 bases, and 7 bases lay between the germline ends. This CDR3 region has 13 residues. Germline CDR1 is SEHNR and CDR2 is FQNEAQ (reference sequence). In DNA form, the CDR3 reads TGTGCCAGCAGCTTCGAGGGAAACACTGAAGCTTTCTTT. It specifies CASSFEGNTEAFF.

The V and J genes are TRBV7-6 and TRBJ2-7; no definite D call. Deletions cut 1 base from V and 0 bases from J, with 4 bases between. This CDR3 spans 13 amino acids. Per germline, CDR1 SGHVS and CDR2 FNYEAQ. The CDR3 here is CASSLDSSYEQYF. In nucleotides, the CDR3 is TGTGCCAGCAGCTTAGACAGCTCCTACGAGCAGTACTTC.

Here the CDR3 reads CASSMGGNNEQFF. The DNA for the CDR3 is TGTGCCAGTAGTATGGGAGGGAACAATGAGCAGTTCTTC. The J gene is TRBJ2-1, the V gene TRBV19; 7 bases align to TRBD2. The CDR3 sequence is 13 residues long. CDR1 is LNHDA and CDR2 is SQIVND in the germline V gene (reference sequence). J lost 5 bases, V lost 3 bases, and 1 base had no gene match.

The CDR3 bases are TGTGCCAGCAGTAAAGGACAGGACTACAATGAGCAGTTCTTC. It is translated as CASSKGQDYNEQFF. The chain couples TRBV6-1 to TRBJ2-1; 7 bases are a match to TRBD1. Losses at the gene ends were 5 bases for V and 3 bases for J; bases not matched to a gene: 4. Germline CDR1 MNHNS, CDR2 SASEGT. The CDR3 is 14 amino acids.

CDR3 residues: CASSFRQSSNQPQHF. Here the CDR3 DNA reads TGTGCCAGCAGCTTCAGACAGAGTAGCAATCAGCCCCAGCATTTT. The chain has TRBV5-6 and TRBJ1-5; tentative D call: TRBD1 (5 bases). CDR3 length: 15 residues. Germline values: CDR1 SGHDT, CDR2 YYEEEE. V was clipped by 2 bases and J by 0 bases, with 9 bases between them.

The rearrangement joins TRBV2 to TRBJ1-3; 9 nucleotides agree with TRBD1. V lost 0 bases to trimming and J lost 1 base; unmatched junction nucleotides: 1. CDR1 and CDR2 (germline): SNHLY, FYNNEI. CDR3 length: 16 amino acids. DNA for the CDR3: TGTGCCAGCAGTGAAGCCGGGACAGGGTCTGGAAACACCATATATTTT. This codes for CASSEAGTGSGNTIYF.